Listed below are T cell receptor beta chains from one sample, sequenced in a study of blood T cell repertoires in COVID-19. Using immunoSEQ multiplex PCR, the repertoire was profiled, and TCRdb retains in-frame clones only, with some absent. The repertoire holds about 130,000 clones, roughly nine tenths seen once, with 4% to 5% in the top ten. Sequenced: peripheral blood. The receptors come from a man aged 55-75 years with COVID-19, enrolled during active disease. Both conserved end residues are part of each CDR3. The D gene is left open where the match is weak. Not all rows give a size; the values are once, few, many and, for expanded clones, a class.

v_call	clone_size	d_call	j_call	cdr3_nt	cdr3_aa
TRBV18	NA	NA	TRBJ2-2	TGTGCCAGCTCACCAGTTGGGGGGACCGGGGAGCTGTTTTTT	CASSPVGGTGELFF
TRBV6-5	NA	TRBD1	TRBJ1-5	TGTGCCAGCGGCGTTCAGGGGGCGAATGATCAGCCCCAGCATTTT	CASGVQGANDQPQHF
TRBV5-4	NA	TRBD2	TRBJ2-7	TGTGCCAGCAGCGACGTCGGGACTAGCGGAAGGGAGCAGTACTTC	CASSDVGTSGREQYF
TRBV19	NA	TRBD2	TRBJ2-7	TGTGCCAGTAGTGGACTAGCAGAATCCTACGAGCAGTACTTC	CASSGLAESYEQYF
TRBV6-5	few	TRBD2	TRBJ2-1	TGTGCCACCCTCCGGCGGGAGGGCGGTGAGCAGTTCTTC	CATLRREGGEQFF
TRBV27	NA	TRBD2	TRBJ2-3	TGTGCCAGCAGTTTAACGCCTAGCGGGAGGACAGATACGCAGTATTTT	CASSLTPSGRTDTQYF
TRBV24-1	NA	NA	TRBJ2-6	TGTGCCACCAGTTTAGCGTTCGGGGCTGGGGCCAACGTCCTGACTTTC	CATSLAFGAGANVLTF
TRBV28	NA	NA	TRBJ1-1	TGTGCCAGCAGTCTCCCACTGGGGGGGGCCACTGAAGCTTTCTTT	CASSLPLGGATEAFF
TRBV19	NA	NA	TRBJ2-2	TGTGCCAGTAGTACCGAGTACGGCGGGGAGCTGTTTTTT	CASSTEYGGELFF
TRBV5-1	NA	TRBD1	TRBJ2-7	TGCGCCAGCAGCCCCGGGACAGGGCCCTACGAGCAGTACTTC	CASSPGTGPYEQYF
TRBV19	once	NA	TRBJ1-4	TGTGCCAGTAGTCTCCGACGGGAGTACGAAAAACTGTTTTTT	CASSLRREYEKLFF
TRBV19	NA	NA	TRBJ2-3	TGTGCCAGTAGTGGGAGCCCGGGTCTTCGCACAGATACGCAGTATTTT	CASSGSPGLRTDTQYF
TRBV6-5	few	NA	TRBJ1-6	TGTGCCAGCTTCCAAGGGGGTTCTCGGTCACCCCTCCACTTT	CASFQGGSRSPLHF
TRBV6-6	NA	TRBD1	TRBJ1-5	TGTGCCAGCAGTACGGGACAGGGAATCGATCAGCCCCAGCATTTT	CASSTGQGIDQPQHF
TRBV7-6	NA	NA	TRBJ2-1	TGTGCCAGCAGCTTAGACGGCGGAGAGTACAATGAGCAGTTCTTC	CASSLDGGEYNEQFF
TRBV28	NA	TRBD1	TRBJ1-3	TGTGCCAGCAGTGCCCCAGGGGGGAGCTCTGGAAACACCATATATTTT	CASSAPGGSSGNTIYF
TRBV7-9	NA	TRBD1	TRBJ1-2	TGTGCCAGCAGCTCGGGACAGGGGTTTATGCGCTACACCTTC	CASSSGQGFMRYTF
TRBV19	NA	NA	TRBJ2-3	TGTGCCAGTAGTATAAACGGGAAAAGGGATACGCAGTATTTT	CASSINGKRDTQYF
TRBV13	few	TRBD2	TRBJ2-7	TGTGCCAGCAGCCCCGAGACTAGCGGGAGCTACGAGCAGTACTTC	CASSPETSGSYEQYF
TRBV18	NA	TRBD2	TRBJ2-7	TGTGCCAGCTCACCAGGGGGGGTAACGAACGAGCAGTACTTC	CASSPGGVTNEQYF
TRBV7-3	NA	TRBD2	TRBJ2-1	TGTGCCAGCAGCCCTCGGACTAGCGGGAGCATAAATGAGCAGTTCTTC	CASSPRTSGSINEQFF
TRBV10-3	NA	TRBD2	TRBJ2-6	TGTGCCATCAGTGAGTCGGGAGGGCTCGGGGCCAACGTCCTGACTTTC	CAISESGGLGANVLTF
TRBV7-9	NA	NA	TRBJ2-5	TGTGCCAGTCAAATCGTTCGGTCAGGGGAAGGGGAGACCCAGTACTTC	CASQIVRSGEGETQYF
TRBV3-1/TRBV3-2	once	NA	TRBJ1-5	TGTGCCAGCAGCCCCTATAGGGGTCAGCCCCAGCATTTT	CASSPYRGQPQHF
TRBV19	NA	TRBD2	TRBJ2-2	TGTGCCAGTAGTATGCGGCTAGCGGGTAACACCGGGGAGCTGTTTTTT	CASSMRLAGNTGELFF
TRBV5-1	once	NA	TRBJ2-2	TGCGCCAGCAGCTTGGGAGCCGACACCGGGGAGCTGTTTTTT	CASSLGADTGELFF
TRBV11-2	few	NA	TRBJ2-1	TGTGCCAGCAGCAACAGACAGGTTGGAAATGAGCAGTTCTTC	CASSNRQVGNEQFF
TRBV5-5	once	TRBD1	TRBJ1-3	TGTGCCAGCAGCTTACAGGGGGAGTTTGGAAACACCATATATTTT	CASSLQGEFGNTIYF
TRBV4-3	NA	TRBD2	TRBJ2-3	TGCGCCAGCAGCCAAGATCGGGGGCTAGCGGGAGGACGAGATACGCAGTATTTT	CASSQDRGLAGGRDTQYF
TRBV6-4	NA	TRBD1	TRBJ2-1	TGTGCCAGCAGTCGGACAGGGGGTTACAATGAGCAGTTCTTC	CASSRTGGYNEQFF
TRBV5-1	NA	NA	TRBJ1-4	TGCGCCAGCAGCTTGGGGGGCGCAGGTGAAAAACTGTTTTTT	CASSLGGAGEKLFF
TRBV18	NA	TRBD2	TRBJ2-7	TGTGCCAGCTCACCGACTAGCGGGAGTCCCCACGAGCAGTACTTC	CASSPTSGSPHEQYF
TRBV6-5	NA	TRBD2	TRBJ2-7	TGTGCCAGCCGACCCCGGGGACTAGCTGTCGACGAGCAGTACTTC	CASRPRGLAVDEQYF
TRBV19	NA	TRBD1	TRBJ1-6	TGTGCCAGTAGTGCAAGATCCGGGACAGCCTATAATTCACCCCTCCACTTT	CASSARSGTAYNSPLHF
TRBV30	NA	TRBD2	TRBJ2-3	TGTGCCTGGAGTGTAGGAGGGACTAGCGGGAGGGCCTTTAGCACAGATACGCAGTATTTT	CAWSVGGTSGRAFSTDTQYF
TRBV11-3	NA	NA	TRBJ1-6	TGTGCCAGCAGCTCAGGAGGGATGTCACCCCTCCACTTT	CASSSGGMSPLHF
TRBV6-1	NA	TRBD1	TRBJ2-7	TGTGCCAGCAGTGTATCATCTTGGGGGTCCGGGACAGAATCCTACGAGCAGTACTTC	CASSVSSWGSGTESYEQYF
TRBV7-2	NA	NA	TRBJ1-3	TGTGCCAGCAGCTTTAGGGGGGGAGGTTCGAACACCATATATTTT	CASSFRGGGSNTIYF
TRBV30	NA	NA	TRBJ2-5	TGTGCCTGGAGTGTAAAGGGGCTGGAGACCCAGTACTTC	CAWSVKGLETQYF
TRBV11-2	NA	TRBD2	TRBJ2-1	TGTGCCAGCAGCCTTGGACTAGCGGGAGTGGAGCAGTTCTTC	CASSLGLAGVEQFF
TRBV7-8	NA	TRBD1	TRBJ2-6	TGTGCCAGCATTACCCTGGTCAACAGGGGCAGGGGGCATGTCGGGGCCAACGTCCTGACTTTC	CASITLVNRGRGHVGANVLTF
TRBV3-1/TRBV3-2	NA	TRBD1	TRBJ2-7	TGTGCCAGCAGTCGAGGGACAGTAGTCTACGAGCAGTACTTC	CASSRGTVVYEQYF
TRBV4-3	NA	NA	TRBJ1-2	TGCGCCAGCAGCCAAGACAGGCTCGACTATGGCTACACCTTC	CASSQDRLDYGYTF